This entry is about one T cell receptor beta chain. PCR involved 60 Vbeta and 13 Jbeta primers. Produced via immunoSEQ multiplex PCR; TCRdb's table is partial and in-frame only. Of 88,000 or so clones in the sample, 62% were seen once. This sample is drawn from a study of cytomegalovirus exposure and HLA in healthy donors. Deletions cut 4 bases from V and 6 bases from J, with 18 bases between. CDR3 length: 16 amino acids. Germline CDR1 and CDR2: SGHDN and FVKESK. Input material: PBMCs. The chain uses TRBV14 and TRBJ2-2; D possibly corresponds to TRBD2 (5 bases). This clonotype originated in a male donor in good health and CMV-seropositive. DNA for the CDR3: TGTGCCAGCAGCCCGCCTTATGGAGGAAGGGCCGGGGAGCTGTTTTTT. Its translation: CASSPPYGGRAGELFF. Full variable domain (outside the CDR3, taken from reference TRBV14 and TRBJ2-2): EAGVTQFPSHSVIEKGQTVTLRCDPISGHDNLYWYRRVMGKEIKFLLHFVKESKQDESGMPNNRFLAERTGGTYSTLKVQPAELEDSGVYFCASSPPYGGRAGELFFGEGSRLTVL.